This note documents a single T cell receptor beta chain sequence. These data belong to a study of cytomegalovirus exposure and HLA in healthy donors. Study information: From HLA-typed donors, an early data release held 70 million to 95 million unique TCRs.

Germline V gene lookup returns CDR1 SGHRS and CDR2 YFSETQ. The CDR3 length is 17 residues. Trimming at V came to 4 bases and at J to 2 bases, leaving 6 bases not matched to a gene. The PCR used 60 Vbeta and 13 Jbeta primers. The data were produced by immunoSEQ multiplex PCR, yet TCRdb's version contains in-frame clones alone and is incomplete. The table includes approximately 180,000 clones, roughly 78% detected once. This receptor was obtained from a woman in her fifties or sixties in good health and CMV-seropositive. The specimen sequenced was PBMCs. The V gene is TRBV5-1, the J gene TRBJ2-3; 14 bases agree with TRBD2. The CDR3 sequence: CASSVGTSGGPTDTQYF. The CDR3 DNA follows: TGCGCCAGCAGCGTTGGGACTAGCGGGGGACCCACAGATACGCAGTATTTT.